The TCR beta chain described here comes from a study of PD-1 blockade in classical Hodgkin lymphoma (TCRdb year 2020). As for the study more broadly: Nivolumab dosing was 3 mg/kg intravenously every 2 weeks, continuing until either disease progression or unacceptable toxicity. To define a peripheral blood immune signature of response to PD-1 blockade in classical Hodgkin lymphoma, the study combined TCR beta sequencing with CyTOF. On the study overall, not on this receptor specifically: Trial patients with a complete response had baseline diversity similar to that of newly diagnosed patients, while partial responders and progressors had significantly lower diversity. Baseline TCR diversity was reported to be lower in newly diagnosed patients than in healthy donors, and even lower in relapsed/refractory patients. The study covered only a single clinical trial cohort, and the causes of the repertoire differences, possibly disease activity or prior therapy, were still not defined. Lower diversity was seen in patients whose nivolumab began less than 1 year after ASCT, and these patients were left out of later analyses so that immune reconstitution would not confound the results. By C4D1, a significant rise was seen in CD4+ TCR diversity but not in CD8+ TCR diversity (p=0.0027 vs p=0.16), and the rise was most apparent among complete responders (p=0.02).

Concerning this clone itself: Its recognized antigen is unknown. Qualities for individual bases were not recorded, and no much larger clone is one base off.

The label giving this sample's time point can be read as: cycle 2 day 1 (C2D1) of nivolumab. All trial patients had relapsed after autologous stem cell transplantation, with cohorts A, B and C differing in prior brentuximab vedotin exposure. The trial cohort comprised about 60 patients with relapsed/refractory classical Hodgkin lymphoma whose best overall responses were complete response, partial response or progressive disease. In the multi-cohort phase II CheckMate 205 trial, trial patients received single-agent nivolumab. An independent review committee assessed best overall response using the 2007 International Working Group response criteria. PBMCs from the trial were collected at three points: immediately before nivolumab initiation (C1D1), and during therapy at cycle 2 day 1 and cycle 4 day 1. Peripheral blood was collected in 8 mL Vacutainer Cell Preparation Tubes, from which PBMCs were isolated by centrifugation and then cryopreserved.

The Qiagen DNeasy kit was used to extract genomic DNA both from unsorted PBMCs and from the negatively selected CD4+ and CD8+ fractions. TCR beta CDR3 regions were subjected to amplification by immunoSEQ multiplex PCR with primers that anneal to V and J segments. A synthetic immune receptor repertoire was used to minimize amplification bias, and any residual bias was removed computationally once sequencing was done. As for how the authors treated the data: Repertoire diversity was quantified as the Shannon entropy index using custom Python scripts. Unsorted, CD4+ and CD8+ repertoires were analyzed separately, except in combined analyses where CD4+ and CD8+ sequences were merged in silico. A clone counted as expanded when the clone's frequency after treatment rose at least 2-fold relative to C1D1, and clones undetected at baseline were given a pseudocount of 0.5. Clones with 0 or 1 copy at C1D1 were defined as singleton clones, while clones with 2 or more copies were defined as non-singleton clones. Clones expanded in unsorted samples were assigned a CD4+, CD8+ or unknown annotation through matching of protein sequences in sorted samples from the same patient. Wilcoxon tests on paired samples were used to test changes in diversity from C1D1 to C4D1. The table comes from immuneACCESS by way of TCRdb, which keeps in-frame sequences with V and J called. Part of the clones is missing from these tables; in studies checked, under half for an unresolved V gene and the rest for unknown reasons. V and J calls and clone size are those listed in that table; D and trimming were worked out from the DNA. Here the sample has tens of thousands of clones; approximately 82% occur a single time. The ten largest account for about 21% of the sample.

Looking up the germline V gene yields CDR1 LGHNA and CDR2 YSLEER. The CDR3 holds 17 amino acids from the cysteine to the phenylalanine. Only CDR3 DNA remains: 51 bases, in frame from the first base. Trimming removed 0 bases from V and 0 bases from J, leaving 12 bases between the germline ends. The V and J segments used are TRBV4-3 and TRBJ1-5; the D gene is unclear. The origin of this receptor is a human donor with classical Hodgkin lymphoma. The sequencing used peripheral blood mononuclear cells (PBMCs), collected before the second cycle of nivolumab. CDR3 sequence: CASSQDVRSNSNQPQHF. The nucleotide sequence reads TGCGCCAGCAGCCAAGATGTACGATCGAATAGCAATCAGCCCCAGCATTTT.